Shown below are 20 T cell receptor beta chains from a single sample sequenced in a study of T-cell memory formation after mild COVID-19. Via MiXCR, TCRdb re-called the 5' RACE reads, giving one row per CDR3 protein. The sample contains around 140,000 distinct CDR3 sequences, under 25% of which appear only once. The material sequenced was PBMCs or a T cell subset sorted from them (not recorded which). The receptors were sampled from an adult woman who had mild COVID-19 (a few samples of this study predate the infection). Cell type and time point are not known.

This clonotype showed up just a few times. This chain joins TRBV12-3 or TRBV12-4 and TRBJ2-7; 8 bases are a match to TRBD1. The CDR3 has 15 amino acids. J was trimmed by 2 bases and V by 5 bases; bases with no gene match: 8. CDR3 sequence (DNA): TGTGCCAGCAGTCTAGGACAGGGTCGTACCTACGAGCAGTACTTC. This translates into CASSLGQGRTYEQYF.

This chain uses TRBV20-1 with TRBJ2-1; TRBD2 matches at 8 bases. Germline CDR1 reads DFQATT; CDR2 reads SNEGSKA (reference sequence). V trimming: 0 bases; J trimming: 3 bases; junction bases outside the gene matches: 4. The length of the CDR3 is 15 residues. The CDR3 DNA is TGCAGTGCTAGAGATGATCGGGGGGGCTACAATGAGCAGTTCTTC. It specifies CSARDDRGGYNEQFF.

This clonotype has a handful of counts. The chain uses TRBV7-9 and TRBJ2-7; 8 nucleotides line up with TRBD1. Germline V lookup: CDR1 SEHNR, CDR2 FQNEAQ (reference sequence). The V and J ends lost 4 bases and 3 bases, in that order; junction bases with no gene match: 8. The CDR3 has 15 residues. CDR3 nucleotide sequence: TGTGCCAGCAGCTCCACAGGACAGGGTTTCTACGAGCAGTACTTC. Protein product: CASSSTGQGFYEQYF.

The chain recombines TRBV5-1 with TRBJ1-6; a weak D match, TRBD1 (6 bases). CDR1 and CDR2 from the germline V gene are SGHRS and YFSETQ. The CDR3 is 15 amino acids. V was clipped by 0 bases and J by 8 bases, with 12 bases between them. This CDR3 reads CASSLAGGGYSPLHF. The CDR3 nucleotides read TGCGCCAGCAGCTTGGCCGGGGGCGGATATTCACCCCTCCACTTT. The whole variable domain, filled in from reference TRBV5-1 and TRBJ1-6, reads KAGVTQTPRYLIKTRGQQVTLSCSPISGHRSVSWYQQTPGQGLQFLFEYFSETQRNKGNFPGRFSGRQFSNSRSEMNVSTLELGDSALYLCASSLAGGGYSPLHFGNGTRLTVT.

The CDR3 DNA reads as TGTGCCAGCAGTTCGCAGGCTAGGGGTAACTATGGCTACACCTTC. Translated, it gives CASSSQARGNYGYTF. The chain uses TRBV12-3 or TRBV12-4 and TRBJ1-2, with a weak D call TRBD1 (5 bases). Trimming pared 4 bases from V and 1 base from J, leaving 13 bases between. CDR3 length equals 15 residues.

V usage is TRBV6-2 or TRBV6-3 and J usage is TRBJ2-2; D may correspond to TRBD1 or TRBD2 (5 bases each). Trimming shortened V by 8 bases and J by 6 bases, and 19 bases separated the two germline ends. Per germline, CDR1 MNHEY and CDR2 SVGEGT. The CDR3 consists of 15 residues. The CDR3 sequence is CASQFGTRIAGELFF. The CDR3 bases are TGTGCCAGCCAATTTGGGACCCGCATTGCCGGGGAGCTGTTTTTT.

The J gene is TRBJ2-2, the V gene TRBV2, with TRBD2 identical over 10 bases. In germline, CDR1 is SNHLY, CDR2 FYNNEI. This CDR3 comprises 16 residues. V was pared by 2 bases and J by 4 bases, with 4 bases of the junction left unmatched. CDR3 protein: CASSELQRGGTGELFF. For the CDR3, the DNA is TGTGCCAGCAGTGAACTTCAGCGGGGGGGCACCGGGGAGCTGTTTTTT.

Only a few counts were recorded for this clonotype. The chain combines TRBV12-3 or TRBV12-4 with TRBJ2-2, with 14 bases fitting TRBD2. This CDR3 spans 16 amino acids. V gave up 8 bases and J gave up 0 bases; unmatched junction bases: 2. CDR3 coding DNA: TGTGCCAGCGTGACTAGCGGGGGGGCGAACACCGGGGAGCTGTTTTTT. Translating it yields CASVTSGGANTGELFF.

The gene calls are TRBV30 and TRBJ2-2; tentatively, D is TRBD2 (6 bases). This CDR3 region has 13 residues. Germline values: CDR1 GTSNPN, CDR2 SVGIG (reference sequence). V gave up 1 base and J gave up 7 bases, with 10 bases separating them. The CDR3 loop is CAWSARGIGELFF. CDR3 sequence (DNA): TGTGCCTGGAGTGCCCGGGGGATCGGGGAGCTGTTTTTT.

This clonotype was seen a handful of times. V gene TRBV24-1 combines with J gene TRBJ2-1, with D uncertain. This CDR3 is built from 15 residues. V lost 5 bases to trimming and J lost 1 base, with 11 bases between them. Germline CDR1 and CDR2: KGHDR and SFDVKD. CDR3 coding DNA: TGTGCCACCAGTGTGTCGGGCCTATCCTACAATGAGCAGTTCTTC. Translating gives CATSVSGLSYNEQFF.

This clonotype was counted only a few times. The V call is TRBV7-9, the J call TRBJ2-4, with D unclear. The CDR3 covers 14 residues. Deletions cut 0 bases from V and 8 bases from J, with 11 bases between. Germline CDR1 SEHNR, CDR2 FQNEAQ (reference sequence). The CDR3 sequence: CASSLAARADIQYF. In DNA form, the CDR3 reads TGTGCCAGCAGCTTAGCAGCCCGGGCCGACATTCAGTACTTC.

The chain joins TRBV3-1 to TRBJ1-2; D perhaps matches TRBD1 (6 bases). The CDR3 has 15 amino acids. Trimming pared 4 bases from V and 2 bases from J, leaving 14 bases between. Per germline, CDR1 LGHDT and CDR2 YNNKEL (reference sequence). The CDR3 nucleotides read TGTGCCAGCAGCCCCCCACAGGGATGGAACTATGGCTACACCTTC. Protein product: CASSPPQGWNYGYTF.

The J gene is TRBJ1-2, the V gene TRBV6-5; D gene unclear. V was clipped by 6 bases and J by 7 bases, with 12 bases between them. The germline gives CDR1 MNHEY, CDR2 SVGAGI. There are 12 residues in the CDR3. The CDR3 region is CASSPVGSGYTF. The CDR3 DNA is TGTGCCAGCAGCCCGGTAGGGTCTGGCTACACCTTC.

The V gene is TRBV7-9, the J gene TRBJ2-7, with TRBD2 matching over 8 bases. V was pared by 2 bases and J by 4 bases, with 10 bases of the junction left unmatched. CDR3 length: 16 amino acids. Germline loops: CDR1 SEHNR, CDR2 FQNEAQ (reference sequence). The CDR3 DNA sequence: TGTGCCAGCAGCTTATATGCCTCGGGGGGGCAATACGAGCAGTACTTC. Protein product: CASSLYASGGQYEQYF.

This clonotype occurred a few times. The gene calls are TRBV20-1 and TRBJ2-7, with 10 bases aligning to TRBD2. Trimming at V came to 6 bases and at J to 0 bases, leaving 5 bases not matched to a gene. The CDR3 runs to 14 residues. Germline assignment: CDR1 DFQATT and CDR2 SNEGSKA (reference sequence). CDR3 in DNA: TGCAGTGCAAGGAGCGGGGGGGCCTCCTACGAGCAGTACTTC. It specifies CSARSGGASYEQYF.

This clonotype was seen many times. The chain employs TRBV20-1 and TRBJ2-5, with D possibly TRBD1 on 6 matching bases. The CDR3 has 12 residues. Germline assignment: CDR1 DFQATT and CDR2 SNEGSKA (reference sequence). V was pared by 5 bases and J by 4 bases, with 11 bases between. For the CDR3, the DNA is TGCAGTGCTTACAGGGTTAGAGAGACCCAGTACTTC. Protein sequence: CSAYRVRETQYF.

This clonotype was detected a few times. The chain uses TRBV6-2 or TRBV6-3 and TRBJ1-1; D is undetermined. Per germline, CDR1 MNHEY and CDR2 SVGEGT. CDR3 size: 13 residues. V lost 4 bases, J lost 7 bases, and 13 bases lay in between. CDR3 sequence reads: CASSFGPDDEAFF. As DNA, the CDR3 is TGTGCCAGCAGTTTTGGACCGGACGATGAAGCTTTCTTT.

This clonotype was counted a few times. The DNA for the CDR3 is TGTGCCACCAGTGACCCTCTACGCGGGCCTGAGCAGTTCTTC. This encodes CATSDPLRGPEQFF. This chain uses TRBV24-1 with TRBJ2-1; tentatively, D is TRBD2 (5 bases). Trimming left V 4 bases short and J 9 bases short, with 15 bases between. The germline CDR1 and CDR2 sequences are KGHDR and SFDVKD. This CDR3 region has 14 residues.

This clonotype has a handful of counts. J is TRBJ1-2 and V is TRBV20-1; possibly TRBD1 for D (6 bases). The V and J ends lost 2 bases and 6 bases respectively, with 13 bases between them. Germline V gene sequence: CDR1 DFQATT, CDR2 SNEGSKA (reference sequence). The CDR3 is made up of 13 amino acids. CDR3: CSARRQALDGYTF. In DNA, the CDR3 is TGCAGTGCTAGAAGACAGGCCCTTGATGGCTACACCTTC.

CDR3 region: CASSKRVYPYEQYF. The CDR3 DNA sequence: TGTGCCAGCAGTAAACGAGTCTACCCTTACGAGCAGTACTTC. The chain has TRBV27 and TRBJ2-7; D is unclear. V was pared by 5 bases and J by 4 bases, with 15 bases between. Germline V gives CDR1 MNHEY, CDR2 SMNVEV (reference sequence). The CDR3 sequence is 14 residues long.